This T cell receptor (beta chain) was profiled in a study of blood T cell repertoires in COVID-19. As for the study in general: The United States, Italy and Spain were the sources of the acute and convalescent COVID-19 samples.

Sequenced by immunoSEQ multiplex PCR; TCRdb stores in-frame clones only, minus some. The sample comprises about 94,000 clones, around 82% of which are singletons, and around 6.5% rests with the top ten. Material: peripheral blood. This TCR derives from a man aged 55-75 years with acute or convalescent COVID-19.

The CDR3 is CASSRFSGGARAEQFF. CDR3 DNA sequence: TGTGCCAGTAGTAGATTTAGCGGGGGGGCCAGGGCTGAGCAGTTCTTC. The chain recombines TRBV19 with TRBJ2-1; 11 nucleotides agree with TRBD2. Germline lookup yields CDR1 LNHDA and CDR2 SQIVND (reference sequence). The CDR3 spans 16 residues. Trimming took 4 bases from V and 9 from J; bases not matched to a gene: 11.